This TCR beta chain was observed in a study of shared clonotypes between healthy human individuals. Using immunoSEQ multiplex PCR, the repertoire was profiled, and TCRdb retains in-frame clones only, with some absent. This table holds millions of clones, around 94% found once. This CDR3 is 17 amino acids long. Trimming removed 5 bases from V and 0 bases from J; junction bases left unmatched: 7. Germline V gene lookup returns CDR1 SGHAT and CDR2 FQNNGV. This clone appeared once. The clonotype originates from a young man in good health. The sample consisted of naive CD4+ T cells sorted from blood. Subset indicated: CD45RA+ positively selected. V usage is TRBV11-2 and J usage is TRBJ1-3; 10 nucleotides match TRBD1. CDR3 residues: CASSPRDRGNSGNTIYF. Here the CDR3 DNA reads TGTGCCAGCAGCCCCCGGGACAGGGGTAACTCTGGAAACACCATATATTTT.